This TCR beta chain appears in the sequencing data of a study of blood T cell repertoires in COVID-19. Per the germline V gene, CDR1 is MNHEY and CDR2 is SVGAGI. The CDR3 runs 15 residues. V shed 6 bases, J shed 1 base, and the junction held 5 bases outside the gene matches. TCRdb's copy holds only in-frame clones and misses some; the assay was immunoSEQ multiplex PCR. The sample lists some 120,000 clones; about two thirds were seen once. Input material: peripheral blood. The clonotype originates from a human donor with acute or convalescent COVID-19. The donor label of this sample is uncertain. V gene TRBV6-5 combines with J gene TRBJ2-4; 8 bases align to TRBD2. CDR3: CASSKAGAAKNIQYF. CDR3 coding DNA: TGTGCCAGCAGCAAAGCGGGGGCGGCCAAAAACATTCAGTACTTC.